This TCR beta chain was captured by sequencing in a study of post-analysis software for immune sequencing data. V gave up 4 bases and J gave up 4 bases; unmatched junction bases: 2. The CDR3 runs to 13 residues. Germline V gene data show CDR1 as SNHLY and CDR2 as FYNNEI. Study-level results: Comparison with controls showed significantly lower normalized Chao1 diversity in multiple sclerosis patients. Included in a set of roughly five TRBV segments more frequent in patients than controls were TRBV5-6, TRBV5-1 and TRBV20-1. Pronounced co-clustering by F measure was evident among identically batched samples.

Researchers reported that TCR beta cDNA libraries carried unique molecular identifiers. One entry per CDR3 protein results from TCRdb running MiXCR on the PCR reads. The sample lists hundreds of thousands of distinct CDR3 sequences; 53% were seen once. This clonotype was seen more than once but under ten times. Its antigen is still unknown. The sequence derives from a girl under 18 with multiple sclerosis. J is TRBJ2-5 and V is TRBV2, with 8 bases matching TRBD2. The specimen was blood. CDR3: CASSAGLAETQYF. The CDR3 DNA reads TGTGCCAGCAGTGCCGGACTAGCAGAGACCCAGTACTTC.